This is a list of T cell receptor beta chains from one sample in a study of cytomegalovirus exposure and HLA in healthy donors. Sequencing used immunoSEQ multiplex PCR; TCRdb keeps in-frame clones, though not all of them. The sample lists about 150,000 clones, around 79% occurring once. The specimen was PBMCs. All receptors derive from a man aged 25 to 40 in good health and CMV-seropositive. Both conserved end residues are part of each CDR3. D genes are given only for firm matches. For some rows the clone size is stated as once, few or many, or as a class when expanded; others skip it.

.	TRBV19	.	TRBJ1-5	CASSSQGRGQPQHF	TGTGCCAGTAGTTCACAGGGTAGGGGTCAGCCCCAGCATTTT
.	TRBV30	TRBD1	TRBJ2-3	CALRRGTGADTQYF	TGTGCCCTCCGGAGGGGGACAGGGGCAGATACGCAGTATTTT
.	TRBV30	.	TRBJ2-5	CVWAAPGGQETQYF	TGTGTCTGGGCCGCACCAGGGGGGCAAGAGACCCAGTACTTC
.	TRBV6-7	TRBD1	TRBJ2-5	CASSCRTGGRSETQYF	TGTGCCAGCAGTTGCCGGACAGGGGGTAGATCAGAGACCCAGTACTTC
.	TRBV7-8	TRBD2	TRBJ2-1	CASSSVLAGGSNEQFF	TGTGCCAGCAGCTCTGTTCTAGCGGGAGGCTCCAATGAGCAGTTCTTC
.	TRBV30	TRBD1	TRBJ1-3	CAWKPRNRGQIGNTIYF	TGTGCCTGGAAGCCGAGAAACAGGGGACAGATTGGAAACACCATATATTTT
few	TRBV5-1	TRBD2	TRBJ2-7	CASSFTGGPVSYEQYF	TGCGCCAGCAGCTTTACGGGAGGCCCCGTTAGTTACGAGCAGTACTTC
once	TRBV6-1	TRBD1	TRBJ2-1	CASSERGQANEQFF	TGTGCCAGCAGTGAAAGGGGACAGGCCAATGAGCAGTTCTTC
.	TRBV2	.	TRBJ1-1	CASSILDSMNTEAFF	TGTGCCAGCAGTATCCTGGACAGTATGAACACTGAAGCTTTCTTT
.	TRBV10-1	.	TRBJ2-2	CASSGQGSTGELFF	TGCGCCAGCAGTGGCCAGGGGTCCACCGGGGAGCTGTTTTTT
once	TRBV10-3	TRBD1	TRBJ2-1	CAISESRDRGNEQFF	TGTGCCATCAGTGAAAGCCGGGACAGGGGGAATGAGCAGTTCTTC
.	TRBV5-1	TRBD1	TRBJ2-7	CASSSGQGGYEQYF	TGCGCCAGCAGCTCCGGACAGGGGGGTTACGAGCAGTACTTC
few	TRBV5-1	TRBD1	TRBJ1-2	CASSLATDRGDGYTF	TGCGCCAGCAGCTTAGCCACCGACAGGGGTGATGGCTACACCTTC
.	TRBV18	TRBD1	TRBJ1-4	CASSPGQGEGEKLFF	TGTGCCAGCTCACCAGGACAGGGGGAAGGCGAAAAACTGTTTTTT
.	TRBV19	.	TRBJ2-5	CASSKSGETQYF	TGTGCCAGTAGTAAATCCGGAGAGACCCAGTACTTC
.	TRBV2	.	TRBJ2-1	CASGPRPYNEQFF	TGTGCCAGCGGCCCTCGCCCCTACAATGAGCAGTTCTTC
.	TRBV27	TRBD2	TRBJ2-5	CASSPPGGTQYF	TGTGCCAGCAGTCCGCCGGGGGGGACCCAGTACTTC
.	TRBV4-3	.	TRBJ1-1	CASSQETSGTEAFF	TGCGCCAGCAGCCAAGAGACCAGCGGCACTGAAGCTTTCTTT